This entry is about one TCR beta chain. The data were produced by immunoSEQ multiplex PCR, yet TCRdb's version contains in-frame clones alone and is incomplete. This table holds a few hundred thousand clones, around nine tenths found once. These data come from a study of blood T cell repertoires in COVID-19. Germline V lookup: CDR1 SGHTA, CDR2 FQGNSA. Trimming left V 1 base short and J 5 bases short, with 12 bases between. This CDR3 has 16 amino acids. Sequenced: peripheral blood. This TCR came from a man between 60 and 70 years old with acute or convalescent COVID-19. The chain employs TRBV7-2 and TRBJ1-6, with D perhaps matching TRBD1 (6 bases). The DNA of the CDR3 is TGTGCCAGCAGCTTAGGTTGGGCAGGGGATAATTCACCCCTCCACTTT. The encoded protein is CASSLGWAGDNSPLHF.